A selection of T cell receptor beta chains follows, all from one sample in a study of early T cells in non-severe SARS-CoV-2 infection. TCRdb passed the 5' RACE reads through MiXCR, listing each CDR3 protein once. Among about 50,000 distinct CDR3 sequences listed, about a tenth were seen once. The sample comprised whole blood. These receptors all come from an adult who was a healthcare worker with PCR-confirmed SARS-CoV-2 infection or an uninfected control (not recorded which). The CDR3 runs from the conserved cysteine through the conserved F or W. A D gene is named only where the DNA matches it firmly. Size is omitted from some rows. Given values are once, few, many or a class for expanded clones.

CDR3	DNA	size	V	D	J
CASSLTSYEQYF	TGTGCCAGCTCACTAACCTCCTACGAGCAGTACTTC	.	TRBV18	.	TRBJ2-7
CASSLGQINQPQHF	TGTGCCAGCAGTTTGGGTCAGATCAATCAGCCCCAGCATTTT	many	TRBV12-3/TRBV12-4	.	TRBJ1-5
CASRNGHNLRGTDTQYF	TGTGCCAGCAGAAATGGACACAACTTAAGGGGGACAGATACGCAGTATTTT	.	TRBV2	.	TRBJ2-3
CASSFGSLYGYTF	TGTGCCAGCAGTTTCGGCAGCCTCTATGGCTACACCTTC	few	TRBV28	.	TRBJ1-2
CASSPGLAGEMLTDTQYF	TGTGCCAGCAGCCCCGGACTAGCGGGAGAGATGTTGACAGATACGCAGTATTTT	many	TRBV5-6	TRBD2	TRBJ2-3
CSVELDREAFF	TGCAGCGTTGAATTGGACAGAGAAGCTTTCTTT	few	TRBV29-1	.	TRBJ1-1
CASSLSGRTYNEQFF	TGTGCCAGCAGCCTAAGCGGGAGGACATACAATGAGCAGTTCTTC	few	TRBV28	TRBD2	TRBJ2-1
CASNTGHLYEQYF	TGTGCCAGCAACACGGGACACCTCTACGAGCAGTACTTC	few	TRBV28	.	TRBJ2-7
CASSFGTSGRAREQFF	TGTGCCAGCAGCTTCGGGACTAGCGGGAGGGCCCGTGAGCAGTTCTTC	few	TRBV5-6	TRBD2	TRBJ2-1
CASTPGTDEYEQYF	TGTGCCAGCACCCCCGGGACCGACGAATACGAGCAGTACTTC	many	TRBV25-1	.	TRBJ2-7
CASSLSGETSNF	TGTGCCAGCAGCTTGTCGGGGGAGACATCCAACTTC	many	TRBV5-6	.	TRBJ2-4
CASQTANTEAFF	TGTGCCAGCCAGACCGCGAACACTGAAGCTTTCTTT	.	TRBV7-9	.	TRBJ1-1
CASSLDLAETQYF	TGTGCCAGCAGCCTGGACCTGGCGGAGACCCAGTACTTC	.	TRBV7-9	.	TRBJ2-5
CASLGNPPREKLFF	TGTGCCAGCTTGGGCAACCCTCCCCGGGAAAAACTGTTTTTT	.	TRBV28	.	TRBJ1-4
CSAHGGLAGVDEQYF	TGCAGTGCCCACGGAGGACTAGCGGGAGTCGACGAGCAGTACTTC	.	TRBV20-1	TRBD2	TRBJ2-7
CASSSLGVADTQYF	TGTGCCAGCAGTTCTTTAGGGGTGGCAGATACGCAGTATTTT	.	TRBV28	.	TRBJ2-3
CASSETDSRNTEAFF	TGTGCCAGCAGTGAGACAGACAGCAGGAACACTGAAGCTTTCTTT	.	TRBV6-1	.	TRBJ1-1
CASSLLPGGDTGELFF	TGCGCCAGCAGCTTGTTGCCGGGAGGGGACACCGGGGAGCTGTTTTTT	many	TRBV5-1	TRBD2	TRBJ2-2
CASSEQSRNTGELFF	TGTGCCAGCAGTGAACAGAGCCGAAACACCGGGGAGCTGTTTTTT	many	TRBV2	.	TRBJ2-2
CSGDSGRETQYF	TGCAGCGGCGATAGCGGAAGAGAGACCCAGTACTTC	many	TRBV29-1	.	TRBJ2-5
CASSLQGARNQPQHF	TGTGCCAGCAGCCTACAGGGGGCGCGAAATCAGCCCCAGCATTTT	.	TRBV27	TRBD1	TRBJ1-5
CSVCISYEQYF	TGCAGCGTTTGTATCTCCTACGAGCAGTACTTC	many	TRBV29-1	.	TRBJ2-7
CASSYRGRGPPGSGTGELFF	TGTGCCAGCAGTTACCGGGGCAGGGGGCCGCCCGGGTCGGGAACCGGGGAGCTGTTTTTT	few	TRBV6-5	TRBD1	TRBJ2-2
CASRPLTGVRNEQFF	TGTGCCAGCAGACCCCTTACAGGGGTAAGAAATGAGCAGTTCTTC	.	TRBV6-2/TRBV6-3	TRBD1	TRBJ2-1
CASSLVVGSRRKQETQYF	TGTGCCAGCAGCTTAGTTGTCGGGAGTAGAAGGAAACAAGAGACCCAGTACTTC	few	TRBV7-2	.	TRBJ2-5
CASSPEPNNPTDTQYF	TGTGCCAGCAGTCCCGAGCCCAACAATCCAACAGATACGCAGTATTTT	few	TRBV28	.	TRBJ2-3
CASSSSTGTGANVLTF	TGCGCCAGCAGCTCGTCTACAGGGACTGGGGCCAACGTCCTGACTTTC	many	TRBV5-1	.	TRBJ2-6
CASSPGGGGNQPQHF	TGTGCCAGCAGCCCAGGGGGTGGCGGCAATCAGCCCCAGCATTTT	few	TRBV5-6	TRBD1	TRBJ1-5
CASSLVGQIADTQYF	TGTGCCAGCAGCTTAGTAGGGCAGATCGCAGATACGCAGTATTTT	many	TRBV11-3	.	TRBJ2-3
CASSQASGSFNEQYF	TGTGCCAGCAGCCAAGCTAGCGGGAGCTTCAACGAGCAGTACTTC	few	TRBV4-2	TRBD2	TRBJ2-7